This T cell receptor beta chain was obtained from a study of blood T cell repertoires in COVID-19. With V trimmed by 4 bases and J by 4 bases, 6 bases remained unmatched. Germline V gives CDR1 SGDLS, CDR2 YYNGEE. The CDR3 spans 14 residues. This clone appeared a single time. In the study's own analysis: The authors estimated nucleated cell counts from reference gene primer amplification. TCRdb's copy holds only in-frame clones and misses some; the assay was immunoSEQ multiplex PCR. The V and J calls and the clone size are those of that table, but D and trimming were determined from the DNA. The table lists tens of thousands of clones, over 90% of them singletons, with under 2% in the top ten.

The source material was peripheral blood. The J gene is TRBJ1-1, the V gene TRBV9, with TRBD1 matching 8 bases. The sequence was obtained from a man in his fifties or sixties with acute or convalescent COVID-19. The CDR3 protein is CASSLGTGITEAFF. In DNA, the CDR3 is TGTGCCAGCAGCTTAGGGACAGGCATCACTGAAGCTTTCTTT.